This TCR beta chain was captured by sequencing in a study of Ad26.COV2.S vaccination and SARS-CoV-2 variants. The CDR3 length is 16 residues. Germline V gene sequence: CDR1 SGHTA, CDR2 FQGNSA. J gave up 4 bases and V 5 bases, and 12 bases lay outside the gene matches. Treatment reported: 19 received Ad26.COV2.S at low or high dose, single or two shots; 5 received placebo; per-sample allocation not given. Material that was analyzed had been drawn on day 63 after the first vaccine or placebo injection. Sequencing used immunoSEQ multiplex PCR; TCRdb keeps in-frame clones, though not all of them. The table includes roughly 380,000 clones, around 86% detected once. Concerning this clone itself: What it binds is unknown.

Study-level points and caveats: Ad26.COV2.S recipients had broader spike-specific TCRs (P = 0.0014).

This TCR came from a person between 18 and 60 years old who received the Ad26.COV2.S COVID-19 vaccine or a placebo. This chain joins TRBV7-2 and TRBJ2-3, with TRBD2 matching 7 bases. The sample consisted of peripheral blood, taken in a trial of Ad26.COV2.S vaccine versus placebo. The CDR3 spells CASSVLGSGSSDTQYF. In DNA, the CDR3 is TGTGCCAGCAGCGTCTTGGGTAGCGGGTCGTCAGATACGCAGTATTTT.